A selection of T cell receptor beta chains follows, all from one sample in a study of CD8 T cells in Susac syndrome. TCRdb ran MiXCR on the immunoSEQ multiplex PCR reads and lists one entry per CDR3 protein. This table has 150,000 to 200,000 distinct CDR3 sequences, around 90% appearing once. The sequencing sample was made of CD4+ T cells from PBMCs. All receptors derive from a human donor with Susac syndrome. The CDR3 runs from the conserved cysteine through the conserved F or W. A D gene is named only where the DNA matches it firmly. The listing skips clone size in some rows; elsewhere it reads once, few, many or a size class.

v_gene: TRBV3-1
abundance: -
d_gene: -
CDR3aa: CASSQDANRAGANVLTF

v_gene: TRBV5-8
abundance: -
d_gene: -
CDR3aa: CASSLTRGNQPQHF

v_gene: TRBV19
abundance: -
d_gene: -
CDR3aa: CASSIRVNQPQHF

v_gene: TRBV27
abundance: -
d_gene: -
CDR3aa: CASSSIAKNIQYF

v_gene: TRBV7-6
abundance: -
d_gene: -
CDR3aa: CASSNPTTDTQYF

v_gene: TRBV18
abundance: -
d_gene: -
CDR3aa: CASSPAGDNEQFF

v_gene: TRBV6-8
abundance: -
d_gene: -
CDR3aa: CGTVNTEAFF

v_gene: TRBV2
abundance: -
d_gene: TRBD1
CDR3aa: CASSPRGQGRDTEAFF

v_gene: TRBV4-2
abundance: once
d_gene: -
CDR3aa: CASSQDLGSGSIQYF

v_gene: TRBV20-1
abundance: once
d_gene: TRBD1
CDR3aa: CSARRTGRNTGELFF

v_gene: TRBV20-1
abundance: -
d_gene: -
CDR3aa: CSARGWNQPQHF

v_gene: TRBV4-1
abundance: -
d_gene: TRBD1
CDR3aa: CASSQDGQANYGYTF

v_gene: TRBV19
abundance: once
d_gene: -
CDR3aa: CASTDRPTGNEQFF

v_gene: TRBV29-1
abundance: -
d_gene: -
CDR3aa: CSASPGLAGNTIYF

v_gene: TRBV19
abundance: -
d_gene: TRBD2
CDR3aa: CASSPRGTSFRSGDTQYF

v_gene: TRBV19
abundance: once
d_gene: TRBD2
CDR3aa: CASSIELADEQYF

v_gene: TRBV12-3/TRBV12-4
abundance: -
d_gene: TRBD2
CDR3aa: CASSLVRASGGISGANVLTF

v_gene: TRBV10-3
abundance: -
d_gene: TRBD1
CDR3aa: CAISDPIDRAKGYTF

v_gene: TRBV20-1
abundance: -
d_gene: -
CDR3aa: CSEGFMDEQFF

v_gene: TRBV2
abundance: -
d_gene: -
CDR3aa: CASSERGSIAEAFF

v_gene: TRBV7-8
abundance: -
d_gene: -
CDR3aa: CASSLGEIDEQYF

v_gene: TRBV5-8
abundance: -
d_gene: -
CDR3aa: CASSSGRDQETQYF

v_gene: TRBV20-1
abundance: -
d_gene: TRBD2
CDR3aa: CSAIPLADLTDTQYF

v_gene: TRBV9
abundance: -
d_gene: -
CDR3aa: CASSVDQGNTEAFF

v_gene: TRBV12-3/TRBV12-4
abundance: -
d_gene: TRBD1
CDR3aa: CASRIGQGSTDTQYF

v_gene: TRBV28
abundance: -
d_gene: -
CDR3aa: CASTSIGVSGANVLTF

v_gene: TRBV10-3
abundance: -
d_gene: -
CDR3aa: CAISEQFGGTYNEQFF

v_gene: TRBV10-3
abundance: -
d_gene: -
CDR3aa: CAISENTGNGRTQYF

v_gene: TRBV5-6
abundance: -
d_gene: -
CDR3aa: CASIPFPGDYEQYF

v_gene: TRBV2
abundance: -
d_gene: -
CDR3aa: CASSDRTGQPQHF

v_gene: TRBV27
abundance: -
d_gene: -
CDR3aa: CASSFLSTRQETQYF

v_gene: TRBV20-1
abundance: -
d_gene: TRBD2
CDR3aa: CSAISGGAHNEQFF